This T cell receptor (beta chain) came from a study of cytomegalovirus exposure and HLA in healthy donors. PCR amplification relied on 60 Vbeta primers (plus 13 Jbeta primers). The table came from immunoSEQ multiplex PCR; TCRdb's copy has only in-frame clones and leaves some out. The top ten hold over 1% of the sample, which has approximately 190,000 clones, about 89% seen once. This CDR3 is 14 amino acids long. V was clipped by 7 bases and J by 3 bases, with 13 bases between them. Germline CDR1 reads LNHDA; CDR2 reads SQIVND (reference sequence). Everyone who donated was a healthy bone marrow donor. Donors sampled were nominally healthy, though unrecorded immune exposures were likely.

The source material was PBMCs. V and J are TRBV19 and TRBJ2-1; the D is unclear. The clonotype originates from a man younger than 45 in good health and CMV-seronegative. CDR3 sequence (DNA): TGTGCCAGTATGGTCAGGCCCTTCTACAATGAGCAGTTCTTC. Its protein product is CASMVRPFYNEQFF.